This TCR beta chain was sequenced for a study of shared clonotypes between healthy human individuals. Naive CD8 populations comprised CD45RO-negative cells positively selected for CCR7, excluding terminally differentiated effector memory CD45RA+ cells. Every donor, a Caucasian adult, lived in Nashville, Tennessee. The repertoire was sequenced with immunoSEQ multiplex PCR; TCRdb's copy has only in-frame clones and lacks some. The sample shows around 2,100,000 clones, roughly 94% of them seen only once. V dropped 5 bases and J dropped 9 bases, with 11 bases sitting between them. The CDR3 runs to 13 residues. Germline lookup yields CDR1 LNHDA and CDR2 SQIVND (reference sequence).

This clonotype was obtained from a young man in good health. The specimen was naive CD8+ T cells sorted from blood. The rearrangement links TRBV19 to TRBJ1-6; D uncertain. As DNA, the CDR3 is TGTGCCAGTAGTTTAACAGAGATTTCACCCCTCCACTTT. It codes for CASSLTEISPLHF.